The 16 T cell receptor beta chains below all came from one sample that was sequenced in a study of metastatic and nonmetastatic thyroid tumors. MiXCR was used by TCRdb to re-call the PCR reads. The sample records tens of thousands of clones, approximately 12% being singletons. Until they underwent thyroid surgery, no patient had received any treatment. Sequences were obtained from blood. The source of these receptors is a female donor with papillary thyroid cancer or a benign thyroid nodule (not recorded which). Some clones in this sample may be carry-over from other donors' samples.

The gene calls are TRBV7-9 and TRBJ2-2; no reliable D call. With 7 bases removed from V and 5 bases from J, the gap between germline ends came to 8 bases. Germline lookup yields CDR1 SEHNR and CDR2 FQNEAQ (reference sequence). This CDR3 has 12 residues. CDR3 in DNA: TGTGCCAGCATCTCCCGTACCGGGGAGCTGTTTTTT. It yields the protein CASISRTGELFF. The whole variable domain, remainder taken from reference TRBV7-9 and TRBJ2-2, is DTGVSQNPRHKITKRGQNVTFRCDPISEHNRLYWYRQTLGQGPEFLTYFQNEAQLEKSRLLSDRFSAERPKGSFSTLEIQRTEQGDSAMYLCASISRTGELFFGEGSRLTVL.

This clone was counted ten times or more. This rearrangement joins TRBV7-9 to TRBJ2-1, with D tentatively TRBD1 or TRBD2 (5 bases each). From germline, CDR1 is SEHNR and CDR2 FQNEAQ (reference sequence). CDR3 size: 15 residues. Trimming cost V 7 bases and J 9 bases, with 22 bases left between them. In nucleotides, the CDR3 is TGTGCCAGCACCATGAGGACGGTGGCAGGGAGTGAGCAGTTCTTC. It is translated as CASTMRTVAGSEQFF.

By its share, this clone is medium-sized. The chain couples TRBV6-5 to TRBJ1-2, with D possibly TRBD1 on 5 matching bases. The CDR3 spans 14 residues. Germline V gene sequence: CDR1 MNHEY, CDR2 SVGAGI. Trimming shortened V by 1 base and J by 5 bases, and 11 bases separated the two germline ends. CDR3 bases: TGTGCCAGCAGTTACTTAGGGGCTGGGTATGGCTACACCTTC. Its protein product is CASSYLGAGYGYTF.

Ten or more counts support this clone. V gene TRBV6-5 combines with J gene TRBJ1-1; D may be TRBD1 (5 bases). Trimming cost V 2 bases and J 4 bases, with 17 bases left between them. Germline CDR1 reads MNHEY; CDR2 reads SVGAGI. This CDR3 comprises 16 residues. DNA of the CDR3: TGTGCCAGCAGTTACGGAGCGCTAGGGGCGCCCACTGAAGCTTTCTTT. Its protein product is CASSYGALGAPTEAFF.

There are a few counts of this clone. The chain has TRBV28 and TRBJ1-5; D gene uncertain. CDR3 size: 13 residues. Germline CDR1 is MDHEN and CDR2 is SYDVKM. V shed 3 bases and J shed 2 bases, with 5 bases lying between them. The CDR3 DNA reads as TGTGCCAGCAGTTTGATGGGCAATCAGCCCCAGCATTTT. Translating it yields CASSLMGNQPQHF.

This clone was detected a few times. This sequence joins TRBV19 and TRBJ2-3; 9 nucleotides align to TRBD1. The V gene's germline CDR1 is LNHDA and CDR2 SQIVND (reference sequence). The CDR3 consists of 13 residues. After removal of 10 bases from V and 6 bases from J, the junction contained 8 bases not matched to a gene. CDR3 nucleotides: TGTGCCACCCGGGACAGGGATTTCGATACGCAGTATTTT. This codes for CATRDRDFDTQYF.

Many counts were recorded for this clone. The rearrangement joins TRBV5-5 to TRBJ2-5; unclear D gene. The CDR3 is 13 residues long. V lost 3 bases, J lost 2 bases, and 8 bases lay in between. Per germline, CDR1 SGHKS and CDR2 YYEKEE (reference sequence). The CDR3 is CASSWDRQETQYF. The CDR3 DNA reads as TGTGCCAGCAGCTGGGATAGGCAAGAGACCCAGTACTTC.

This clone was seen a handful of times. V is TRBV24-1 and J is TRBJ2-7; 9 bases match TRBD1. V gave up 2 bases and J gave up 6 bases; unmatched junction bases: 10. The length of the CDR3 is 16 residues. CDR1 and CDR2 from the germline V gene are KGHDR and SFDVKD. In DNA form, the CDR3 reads TGTGCCACCAGTGATTACTCCGGGACAGGGCGCAGCGAGCAGTACTTC. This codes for CATSDYSGTGRSEQYF.

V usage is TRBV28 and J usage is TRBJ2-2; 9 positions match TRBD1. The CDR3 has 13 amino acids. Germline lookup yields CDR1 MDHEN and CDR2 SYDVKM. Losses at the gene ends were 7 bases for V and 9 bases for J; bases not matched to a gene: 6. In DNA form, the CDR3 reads TGTGCCAGCATGGGACAGGGTCCCTGGGAGCTGTTTTTT. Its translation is CASMGQGPWELFF. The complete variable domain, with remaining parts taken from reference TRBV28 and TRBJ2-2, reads DVKVTQSSRYLVKRTGEKVFLECVQDMDHENMFWYRQDPGLGLRLIYFSYDVKMKEKGDIPEGYSVSREKKERFSLILESASTNQTSMYLCASMGQGPWELFFGEGSRLTVL.

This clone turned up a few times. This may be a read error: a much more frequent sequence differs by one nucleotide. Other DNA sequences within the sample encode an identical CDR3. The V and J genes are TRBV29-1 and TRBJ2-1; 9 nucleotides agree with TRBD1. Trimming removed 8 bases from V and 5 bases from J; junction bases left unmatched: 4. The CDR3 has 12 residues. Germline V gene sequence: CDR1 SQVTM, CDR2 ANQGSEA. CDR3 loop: CSSWDRDNEQFF. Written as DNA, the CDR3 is TGCAGCTCCTGGGACAGGGACAATGAGCAGTTCTTC.

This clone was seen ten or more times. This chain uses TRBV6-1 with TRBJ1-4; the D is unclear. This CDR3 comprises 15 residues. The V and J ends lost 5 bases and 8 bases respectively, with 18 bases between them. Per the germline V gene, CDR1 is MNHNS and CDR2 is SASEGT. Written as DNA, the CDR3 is TGTGCCAGCAGTCCGTCCTCCTCGTGGGGAGAAAAACTGTTTTTT. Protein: CASSPSSSWGEKLFF.

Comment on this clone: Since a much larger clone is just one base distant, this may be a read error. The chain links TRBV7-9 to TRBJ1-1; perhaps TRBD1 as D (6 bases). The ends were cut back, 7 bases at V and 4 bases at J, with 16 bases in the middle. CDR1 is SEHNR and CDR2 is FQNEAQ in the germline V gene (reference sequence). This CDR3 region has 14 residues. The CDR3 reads CASNRVREGTEAFF. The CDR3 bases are TGTGCCAGCAACAGGGTCAGAGAGGGCACTGAAGCTTTCTTT. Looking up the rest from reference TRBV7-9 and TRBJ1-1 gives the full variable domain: DTGVSQNPRHKITKRGQNVTFRCDPISEHNRLYWYRQTLGQGPEFLTYFQNEAQLEKSRLLSDRFSAERPKGSFSTLEIQRTEQGDSAMYLCASNRVREGTEAFFGQGTRLTVV.

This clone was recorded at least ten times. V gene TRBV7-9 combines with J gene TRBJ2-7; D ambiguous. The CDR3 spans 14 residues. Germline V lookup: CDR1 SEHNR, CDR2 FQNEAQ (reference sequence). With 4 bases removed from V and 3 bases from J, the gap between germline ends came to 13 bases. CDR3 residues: CASSYSQQHYEQYF. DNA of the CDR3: TGTGCCAGCAGCTATTCGCAACAGCACTACGAGCAGTACTTC.

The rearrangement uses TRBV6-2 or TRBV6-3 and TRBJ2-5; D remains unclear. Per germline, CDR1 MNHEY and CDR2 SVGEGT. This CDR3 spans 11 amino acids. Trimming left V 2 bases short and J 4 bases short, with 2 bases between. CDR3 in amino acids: CASSYGETQYF. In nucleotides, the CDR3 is TGTGCCAGCAGTTACGGAGAGACCCAGTACTTC.

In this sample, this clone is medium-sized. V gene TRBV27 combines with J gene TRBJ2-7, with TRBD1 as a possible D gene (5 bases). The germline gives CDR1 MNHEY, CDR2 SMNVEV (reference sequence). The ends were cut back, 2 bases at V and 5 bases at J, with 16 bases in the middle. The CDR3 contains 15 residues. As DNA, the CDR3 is TGTGCCAGCAGTTTACGTTGGCAGGGATTCCACGAGCAGTACTTC. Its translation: CASSLRWQGFHEQYF.

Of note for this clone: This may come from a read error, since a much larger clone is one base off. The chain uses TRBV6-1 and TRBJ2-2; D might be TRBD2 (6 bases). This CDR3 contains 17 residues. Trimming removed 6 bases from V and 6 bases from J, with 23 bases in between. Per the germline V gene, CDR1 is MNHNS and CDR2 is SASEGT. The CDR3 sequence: CASSRSGGACGAGELFF. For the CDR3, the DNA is TGTGCCAGCAGCCGCTCAGGAGGGGCCTGTGGCGCCGGGGAGCTGTTTTTT.